This paragraph reports one TCR beta chain. This clonotype was detected a few times. It lacks a known antigen. No much larger clone is present one base from it, and per-base qualities are unavailable. The record originates from a study of CD8 T cells in ankylosing spondylitis (dated 2017 in TCRdb). Describing the broader study: The study profiled T cell receptor beta repertoires in healthy donors and ankylosing spondylitis patients to find disease-linked TCR variants. In total, the full study cohort was made up of roughly 110 healthy donors and more than 20 ankylosing spondylitis patients. Peripheral blood was sampled, and synovial fluid was also collected from ankylosing spondylitis patients. General findings and caveats noted by the study authors: Some of the motif variants had been reported before in the synovial fluid and blood of reactive arthritis patients, a finding that suggests common disease-initiation mechanisms. The disease-linked clones had a CD8+ phenotype and were found at relatively low frequencies in peripheral blood. Blood from ankylosing spondylitis patients appeared to be characterized by a TCR beta motif made up of 8 or 9 highly homologous amino acid variants. Significant enrichment of the disease-linked clones was reported in matched synovial fluid samples from ankylosing spondylitis patients.

Sequencing took place on an Illumina HiSeq 2500. Quantitative 5'-RACE with molecular barcodes was used to prepare TCR beta libraries. On the authors' methods: A new computational method, built on a probabilistic model of VDJ rearrangement, was used to identify disease-linked TCR variants. Using fastp trimming at Q25 and MiXCR clonotype assembly, TCRdb reanalyzed the public sequencing data and kept in-frame beta chains. Duplicate CDR3 protein sequences are folded into a single record with the most common DNA and genes. In this record, the V and J calls reflect TCRdb's handling and not the investigators' own analysis. This sample lists approximately 400,000 distinct CDR3 sequences; more than 25% were detected once. The ten largest clones take up roughly 0.8% of the sample. From the cysteine through the phenylalanine, the CDR3 covers 15 amino acids. The sequence is cut down to CDR3 DNA, 45 bases in frame from base 1. Via the germline V gene (reference sequence), CDR1 is SGHNT and CDR2 YYREEE. V drops 3 bases and J drops 0 bases, leaving 13 bases in between.

The rearrangement combines TRBV5-4 with TRBJ2-7; there is no confident call for the D gene. The TCR sequence derives from a male donor with ankylosing spondylitis. The specimen sequenced was blood, either unsorted or a sorted T cell fraction (not recorded which). DNA sequence: TGTGCCAGCAGCTCCTCACGGGTGGGCTCCTACGAGCAGTACTTC. Its protein is CASSSSRVGSYEQYF.